This entry lists 12 T cell receptor beta chains sequenced from one sample in a study of sequential checkpoint blockade in melanoma. Treatment reported: randomized to nivolumab then ipilimumab (arm A) or the reverse (arm B). Measured with immunoSEQ multiplex PCR; TCRdb has only the in-frame clones, and not every one. The sample yields about 8,000 clones, approximately 60% seen once. The input for sequencing was CD8+ T cells sorted from blood (inferred from file names), taken from a patient given nivolumab and ipilimumab in sequence. The receptors stem from a human donor with melanoma.

The chain recombines TRBV10-1 with TRBJ1-3; 9 positions agree with TRBD1. Germline CDR1 reads WNHNN; CDR2 reads SYGVQD (reference sequence). V lost 2 bases to trimming and J lost 5 bases; unmatched junction nucleotides: 1. The CDR3 length is 14 residues. CDR3: CASSETGGRNTIYF. In DNA, the CDR3 is TGCGCCAGCAGTGAGACAGGGGGCAGAAACACCATATATTTT.

V is TRBV4-1 and J is TRBJ2-7; 8 nucleotides align to TRBD2. Germline CDR1 is MGHRA and CDR2 is YSYEKL. CDR3 length: 16 amino acids. After removal of 0 bases from V and 1 base from J, the junction contained 5 bases not matched to a gene. The CDR3 DNA is TGCGCCAGCAGCCAAGAACCAGCGGGAGCGTCCTACGAGCAGTACTTC. Translating it yields CASSQEPAGASYEQYF.

The chain employs TRBV4-3 and TRBJ1-1; D gene ambiguous. Germline CDR1 reads LGHNA; CDR2 reads YSLEER. V lost 0 bases to trimming and J lost 5 bases, with 16 bases between them. CDR3 size: 16 residues. CDR3 in DNA: TGCGCCAGCAGCCAAGATAGTGCGGGTTTGGATACTGAAGCTTTCTTT. Translated: CASSQDSAGLDTEAFF.

This clone was detected only once. This chain links TRBV11-2 with TRBJ2-7, with D perhaps matching TRBD2 (5 bases). Germline lookup yields CDR1 SGHAT and CDR2 FQNNGV. Between the trimmed V and J ends, which lost 0 bases and 2 bases, there was a span of 11 bases. The CDR3 has 15 amino acids. CDR3 DNA sequence: TGTGCCAGCAGCTTAGAGGGCGGGTCCCCCTACGAGCAGTACTTC. This sequence encodes CASSLEGGSPYEQYF.

This chain uses TRBV9 with TRBJ1-4, with D possibly being TRBD1 (5 bases). From germline, CDR1 is SGDLS and CDR2 YYNGEE. Deletions cut 4 bases from V and 2 bases from J, with 12 bases between. The CDR3 is made up of 15 amino acids. CDR3 protein: CASSFYGGTNEKLFF. The CDR3 nucleotides read TGTGCCAGCAGCTTCTACGGGGGGACTAATGAAAAACTGTTTTTT.

Only a few counts were recorded for this clone. The V call is TRBV7-9, the J call TRBJ1-3, with unresolved D. V was clipped by 4 bases and J by 9 bases, with 10 bases between them. This CDR3 has 12 amino acids. Germline assignment: CDR1 SEHNR and CDR2 FQNEAQ (reference sequence). CDR3 residues: CASSSDRVTIYF. CDR3 bases: TGTGCCAGCAGCTCCGACCGGGTCACCATATATTTT.

This chain links TRBV7-2 with TRBJ2-2; D ambiguous. CDR1 is SGHTA and CDR2 is FQGNSA in the germline V gene. V was shortened by 9 bases and J by 3 bases, with 11 bases between the two germline ends. The CDR3 sequence is 13 residues long. DNA for the CDR3: TGTGCCAGTAATTCACGGGACACCGGGGAGCTGTTTTTT. It translates to CASNSRDTGELFF.

The V and J genes are TRBV7-3 and TRBJ2-1, with 9 nucleotides matching TRBD2. The CDR3 extends over 15 amino acids. With V trimmed by 1 base and J by 2 bases, 0 bases remained unmatched. In germline, CDR1 is SGHTA, CDR2 FQGTGA. The CDR3 coding sequence is TGTGCCAGCAGCTTAAGCGGGAGGGCCTACAATGAGCAGTTCTTC. This gives the protein CASSLSGRAYNEQFF.

The gene calls are TRBV7-6 and TRBJ2-7; 11 bases are shared with TRBD1. V lost 3 bases and J lost 3; bases outside the gene matches: 4. The germline V gene has CDR1 SGHVS and CDR2 FNYEAQ. CDR3 length: 15 residues. Written as DNA, the CDR3 is TGTGCCAGCAGCTTGCGGGACAGGGGGGGCTACGAGCAGTACTTC. The encoded protein is CASSLRDRGGYEQYF.

V and J are TRBV4-1 and TRBJ2-7; 9 nucleotides align to TRBD2. V lost 4 bases to trimming and J lost 4 bases; unmatched junction nucleotides: 14. The CDR3 runs to 17 residues. Looked up from germline, CDR1 is MGHRA and CDR2 is YSYEKL. Here the CDR3 DNA reads TGCGCCAGCAGCCGGTCCATAGCTAGCGGGATAGGGTACGAGCAGTACTTC. This encodes CASSRSIASGIGYEQYF.

The chain uses TRBV4-1 and TRBJ2-7, with 9 positions matching TRBD1. CDR3 length equals 15 residues. In germline, CDR1 is MGHRA, CDR2 YSYEKL. Trimming removed 3 bases from V and 3 bases from J; junction bases left unmatched: 6. DNA of the CDR3: TGCGCCAGCAGCCACGGACAGGGGACTTACTACGAGCAGTACTTC. Translation: CASSHGQGTYYEQYF.

The rearrangement uses TRBV27 and TRBJ1-2; a weak D match, TRBD1 (5 bases). Trimming left V 7 bases short and J 5 bases short, with 14 bases between. CDR1 and CDR2 (germline): MNHEY, SMNVEV (reference sequence). The CDR3 loop spans 13 amino acids. Written as DNA, the CDR3 is TGTGCCAGCACCACCGGGACTGCGTATGGCTACACCTTC. Its protein product is CASTTGTAYGYTF.